One sample yielded the 29 T cell receptor beta chains listed below, sequenced in a study of cytomegalovirus exposure and HLA in healthy donors. PCR amplification relied on 60 Vbeta primers (plus 13 Jbeta primers). The assay was immunoSEQ multiplex PCR, and TCRdb's table has in-frame clones only and misses some. Of under 250,000 clones listed, over 80% are singletons. Sequenced: PBMCs. These receptors all come from a boy between 2 and 10 years old in good health and CMV-seronegative.

The J gene is TRBJ1-2, the V gene TRBV30, with D unresolved. Germline V CDR1 and CDR2: GTSNPN, SVGIG (reference sequence). This CDR3 spans 13 amino acids. V lost 3 bases to trimming and J lost 5 bases, with 13 bases between them. The CDR3 DNA follows: TGTGCCTGGAGCCCCCTTGGGCCTTATGGCTACACCTTC. Amino acids: CAWSPLGPYGYTF.

The chain employs TRBV29-1 and TRBJ1-1; 7 nucleotides match TRBD1. The CDR3 loop spans 11 amino acids. J was trimmed by 8 bases and V by 4 bases; bases with no gene match: 4. Per germline, CDR1 SQVTM and CDR2 ANQGSEA. The CDR3 reads CSVGLDREAFF. CDR3 DNA: TGCAGCGTTGGTCTGGACAGGGAAGCTTTCTTT. The full variable domain, in which reference TRBV29-1 and TRBJ1-1 provide the parts outside the CDR3, is SAVISQKPSRDICQRGTSLTIQCQVDSQVTMMFWYRQQPGQSLTLIATANQGSEATYESGFVIDKFPISRPNLTFSTLTVSNMSPEDSSIYLCSVGLDREAFFGQGTRLTVV.

V gene TRBV5-1 combines with J gene TRBJ2-1; 8 bases are a match to TRBD2. CDR1 is SGHRS and CDR2 is YFSETQ in the germline V gene. V lost 0 bases, J lost 9 bases, and 8 bases stayed unmatched. The CDR3 consists of 15 residues. The CDR3 sequence: CASSLATGGPGEQFF. As DNA, the CDR3 is TGCGCCAGCAGCTTGGCGACGGGGGGGCCAGGTGAGCAGTTCTTC.

The chain is built from TRBV5-1 and TRBJ2-3; a possible D gene is TRBD2 (6 bases). The CDR3 has 17 amino acids. V was pared by 4 bases and J by 2 bases, with 20 bases between. CDR1 and CDR2 from the germline V gene are SGHRS and YFSETQ. This chain's CDR3 is CASSRYLGGPPTDTQYF. CDR3 nucleotides: TGCGCCAGCAGCCGCTACTTGGGGGGACCCCCCACAGATACGCAGTATTTT.

The rearrangement uses TRBV19 and TRBJ1-2; no reliable D call. Looked up from germline, CDR1 is LNHDA and CDR2 is SQIVND (reference sequence). V was pared by 5 bases and J by 8 bases, with 18 bases between. The CDR3 has 14 amino acids. The CDR3 DNA reads TGTGCCAGTAGTGTCCGACACCCTAACTGGGGCTACACCTTC. Translation: CASSVRHPNWGYTF.

This clone turned up a few times. CDR3 in amino acids: CASSVDGGNTEAFF. DNA of the CDR3: TGTGCCAGCAGCGTAGATGGCGGTAACACTGAAGCTTTCTTT. V gene TRBV9 combines with J gene TRBJ1-1; no reliable D call. The germline V gene encodes CDR1 SGDLS and CDR2 YYNGEE. The CDR3 spans 14 residues. V lost 0 bases to trimming and J lost 2 bases, with 8 bases between them. The entire variable domain, with the rest obtained from reference TRBV9 and TRBJ1-1, is as follows: DSGVTQTPKHLITATGQRVTLRCSPRSGDLSVYWYQQSLDQGLQFLIQYYNGEERAKGNILERFSAQQFPDLHSELNLSSLELGDSALYFCASSVDGGNTEAFFGQGTRLTVV.

This clone was seen more than once but under ten times. The chain employs TRBV5-6 and TRBJ1-2; 8 nucleotides match TRBD1. Unmatched junction bases numbered 12, after V lost 4 bases and J lost 4 bases. Germline V gene sequence: CDR1 SGHDT, CDR2 YYEEEE. This CDR3 is 16 amino acids long. This CDR3 reads CASSESDRGLPYGYTF. The CDR3 region has the DNA TGTGCCAGCAGCGAATCCGACAGGGGTCTCCCCTATGGCTACACCTTC.

With regard to this clone: The junction does not match germline at one end; this may be a read error. The chain joins TRBV7-9 to TRBJ2-7; 7 bases agree with TRBD1. The CDR3 runs 12 residues. Germline V lookup: CDR1 SEHNR, CDR2 FQNEAQ (reference sequence). CDR3 sequence reads: CSSSKQGFEQYF. The CDR3 DNA sequence: TGTTCCAGCAGCAAACAGGGGTTCGAGCAGTACTTC.

This clone was seen a handful of times. This rearrangement joins TRBV11-2 to TRBJ1-1, with D possibly being TRBD1 (5 bases). The CDR3 is 13 residues long. Trimming cost V 2 bases and J 8 bases, with 12 bases left between them. CDR1 is SGHAT and CDR2 is FQNNGV in the germline V gene. The CDR3 protein is CASSLTWSGEAFF. The DNA of the CDR3 is TGTGCCAGCAGCTTAACGTGGTCAGGGGAAGCTTTCTTT. Combining the CDR3 with reference TRBV11-2 and TRBJ1-1 gives the whole variable domain EAGVAQSPRYKIIEKRQSVAFWCNPISGHATLYWYQQILGQGPKLLIQFQNNGVVDDSQLPKDRFSAERLKGVDSTLKIQPAKLEDSAVYLCASSLTWSGEAFFGQGTRLTVV.

The genes are TRBV15 and TRBJ2-7; possible D gene TRBD1, 6 bases. The germline V and J ends were trimmed by 0 bases and 4 bases, with 13 bases remaining between them. Per germline, CDR1 LNHNV and CDR2 YYDKDF (reference sequence). The CDR3 extends over 15 amino acids. The CDR3 DNA sequence: TGTGCCACCAGCAGAGAGAGCAGGGGATATTACGAGCAGTACTTC. It translates to CATSRESRGYYEQYF.

The rearrangement joins TRBV19 to TRBJ2-6, with TRBD2 as a possible D gene (6 bases). Germline V gene sequence: CDR1 LNHDA, CDR2 SQIVND (reference sequence). V was cut by 4 bases and J by 4 bases, with 11 bases left in between. The CDR3 has 15 amino acids. CDR3 residues: CASSRGVLGANVLTF. CDR3 coding DNA: TGTGCCAGTAGTAGGGGGGTGTTGGGGGCCAACGTCCTGACTTTC.

The chain joins TRBV4-2 to TRBJ2-7; possible D gene TRBD2, 6 bases. Between the trimmed V and J ends, which lost 6 bases and 0 bases, there was a span of 9 bases. The germline V gene has CDR1 LGHNA and CDR2 YNFKEQ. CDR3 length: 13 residues. The CDR3 nucleotides read TGTGCCAGCAGTCGACTAGACTCCTACGAGCAGTACTTC. Amino acid sequence: CASSRLDSYEQYF.

The J gene is TRBJ2-1, the V gene TRBV19, with a weak D call TRBD2 (6 bases). The CDR3 loop spans 14 amino acids. Germline lookup yields CDR1 LNHDA and CDR2 SQIVND (reference sequence). Trimming shortened V by 10 bases and J by 6 bases, and 19 bases separated the two germline ends. The CDR3 protein is CATDGGQPGNEQFF. CDR3 nucleotides: TGTGCCACAGACGGAGGGCAGCCTGGCAATGAGCAGTTCTTC.

The chain recombines TRBV19 with TRBJ2-5; 8 positions agree with TRBD2. Germline CDR1 is LNHDA and CDR2 is SQIVND (reference sequence). The CDR3 sequence is 14 residues long. Trimming took 3 bases from V and 5 from J; bases not matched to a gene: 5. CDR3 sequence: CASSIERGPETQYF. CDR3 DNA sequence: TGTGCCAGTAGTATTGAGCGGGGGCCGGAGACCCAGTACTTC. The variable domain in full, completed from reference TRBV19 and TRBJ2-5, reads DGGITQSPKYLFRKEGQNVTLSCEQNLNHDAMYWYRQDPGQGLRLIYYSQIVNDFQKGDIAEGYSVSREKKESFPLTVTSAQKNPTAFYLCASSIERGPETQYFGPGTRLLVL.

The rearrangement links TRBV29-1 to TRBJ2-5; possible D gene TRBD2, 6 bases. Per the germline V gene, CDR1 is SQVTM and CDR2 is ANQGSEA. Trimming removed 3 bases at V and 2 bases at J, with 13 bases between. This CDR3 spans 14 amino acids. The CDR3 bases are TGCAGCGTTGACCATGGGGGGTCTCAAGAGACCCAGTACTTC. Translating it yields CSVDHGGSQETQYF.

This clone was recorded a few times. The chain uses TRBV6-6 and TRBJ1-1; a weak D match, TRBD1 (6 bases). Germline assignment: CDR1 MNHNY and CDR2 SVGAGI (reference sequence). V lost 0 bases and J lost 0, with 8 bases in between. The CDR3 is 15 residues long. The CDR3 nucleotides are TGTGCCAGCAGTTACTCCACAGGGTTGAACACTGAAGCTTTCTTT. It encodes CASSYSTGLNTEAFF.

The chain joins TRBV5-1 to TRBJ2-1; D ambiguous. Trimming pared 0 bases from V and 8 bases from J, leaving 12 bases between. This CDR3 is built from 14 residues. CDR1 SGHRS and CDR2 YFSETQ come from the germline V gene. The CDR3 DNA follows: TGCGCCAGCAGCTTGGAGTTGCCCTCGGATGAGCAGTTCTTC. The encoded protein is CASSLELPSDEQFF.

The chain uses TRBV29-1 and TRBJ2-1; D remains ambiguous. Germline values: CDR1 SQVTM, CDR2 ANQGSEA. The CDR3 contains 11 residues. Trimming left V 5 bases short and J 2 bases short, with 4 bases between. CDR3 amino acids: CSVQAYNEQFF. The CDR3 DNA is TGCAGCGTTCAGGCCTACAATGAGCAGTTCTTC.

The rearrangement links TRBV6-5 to TRBJ1-5, with D perhaps matching TRBD1 (5 bases). This CDR3 spans 11 amino acids. Trimming removed 5 bases from V and 9 bases from J, with 8 bases in between. The germline V gene encodes CDR1 MNHEY and CDR2 SVGAGI. DNA for the CDR3: TGTGCCAGCAGTGGCGGGGGGCCCCAGCATTTT. Its translation: CASSGGGPQHF.

The chain uses TRBV7-2 and TRBJ2-3; 10 nucleotides agree with TRBD2. This CDR3 spans 15 amino acids. J was trimmed by 4 bases and V by 1 base; bases with no gene match: 2. The germline V gene has CDR1 SGHTA and CDR2 FQGNSA. The CDR3 protein is CASSLGLAGADTQYF. The CDR3 DNA reads as TGTGCCAGCAGCTTAGGGCTAGCGGGAGCAGATACGCAGTATTTT.

This chain connects TRBV6-5 to TRBJ2-7, with 9 bases matching TRBD1. CDR3 length: 15 residues. V shed 6 bases and J 1 base; nucleotides not matched to a gene: 7. Germline assignment: CDR1 MNHEY and CDR2 SVGAGI. The DNA for the CDR3 is TGTGCCAGCAGCGGAACAGGGGGCGAGTCCTACGAGCAGTACTTC. Protein: CASSGTGGESYEQYF.

This clone has a single count. The chain has TRBV29-1 and TRBJ2-4; 11 bases line up with TRBD2. This CDR3 comprises 17 residues. Germline lookup yields CDR1 SQVTM and CDR2 ANQGSEA. The junction had 18 bases not matched to a gene; V was cut back by 8 bases and J by 6 bases. CDR3 DNA: TGCAGCCCAATGCTGCAACTAGCGGGAGAGGGGAGAAACATTCAGTACTTC. Its protein is CSPMLQLAGEGRNIQYF.

The chain recombines TRBV2 with TRBJ1-1; D gene ambiguous. The germline V and J ends were trimmed by 11 bases and 5 bases, with 24 bases remaining between them. Germline CDR1 is SNHLY and CDR2 is FYNNEI. The CDR3 contains 15 residues. CDR3 sequence reads: CAPRRGRNPGTEAFF. CDR3 DNA: TGTGCCCCCCGACGAGGGCGCAACCCGGGGACTGAAGCTTTCTTT.

The chain employs TRBV9 and TRBJ2-4; no reliable D call. Germline CDR1 SGDLS, CDR2 YYNGEE. CDR3 length equals 16 residues. The V and J ends lost 4 bases and 6 bases respectively, with 20 bases between them. In DNA, the CDR3 is TGTGCCAGCAGCCCAACTGCTTACTACGGGTTAAACATTCAGTACTTC. It specifies CASSPTAYYGLNIQYF. The full variable domain, with the rest looked up from reference TRBV9 and TRBJ2-4, is DSGVTQTPKHLITATGQRVTLRCSPRSGDLSVYWYQQSLDQGLQFLIQYYNGEERAKGNILERFSAQQFPDLHSELNLSSLELGDSALYFCASSPTAYYGLNIQYFGAGTRLSVL.

V is TRBV5-6 and J is TRBJ1-2; 12 bases line up with TRBD1. CDR3 size: 15 residues. Germline-derived CDR1 and CDR2 are SGHDT and YYEEEE. V lost 2 bases, J lost 8 bases, and 7 bases stayed unmatched. The CDR3 sequence is CASSFRDRGHRGYTF. The CDR3 DNA follows: TGTGCCAGCAGCTTTCGGGACAGGGGGCATCGGGGCTACACCTTC.

The chain employs TRBV13 and TRBJ2-7; D might be TRBD2 (6 bases). Germline CDR1 and CDR2: PRHDT and FYEKMQ (reference sequence). The CDR3 spans 15 residues. V was pared by 2 bases and J by 6 bases, with 17 bases between. The CDR3 bases are TGTGCCAGCAGCTTACAGGAGGGTCCTGGGGGCGAGCAGTACTTC. It is translated as CASSLQEGPGGEQYF.

The chain combines TRBV4-1 with TRBJ1-4; D perhaps matches TRBD1 (5 bases). The CDR3 has 16 amino acids. Germline V CDR1 and CDR2: MGHRA, YSYEKL. The ends were cut back, 4 bases at V and 4 bases at J, with 16 bases in the middle. CDR3: CASSLTRSGLNEKLFF. Written as DNA, the CDR3 is TGCGCCAGCAGCCTAACCCGATCAGGGCTTAATGAAAAACTGTTTTTT.

The V and J genes are TRBV11-1 and TRBJ2-3; TRBD2 matches at 9 bases. V dropped 5 bases and J dropped 5; count of bases not matched to a gene: 8. CDR3 length equals 15 residues. CDR1 and CDR2 (germline): SGHAT, FQDESV (reference sequence). The CDR3 coding sequence is TGTGCCAGCAGCCCAACGGGACTAGCTGAAGATACGCAGTATTTT. Protein sequence: CASSPTGLAEDTQYF.

The rearrangement uses TRBV7-8 and TRBJ2-7, with D maybe TRBD2 (5 bases). From germline, CDR1 is SGHVS and CDR2 FQNEAQ. The CDR3 is 14 residues long. V was cut by 1 base and J by 6 bases, with 13 bases left in between. In DNA form, the CDR3 reads TGTGCCAGCAGCTTAGAACTAGTCTTCGTCGAGCAGTACTTC. This gives the protein CASSLELVFVEQYF.